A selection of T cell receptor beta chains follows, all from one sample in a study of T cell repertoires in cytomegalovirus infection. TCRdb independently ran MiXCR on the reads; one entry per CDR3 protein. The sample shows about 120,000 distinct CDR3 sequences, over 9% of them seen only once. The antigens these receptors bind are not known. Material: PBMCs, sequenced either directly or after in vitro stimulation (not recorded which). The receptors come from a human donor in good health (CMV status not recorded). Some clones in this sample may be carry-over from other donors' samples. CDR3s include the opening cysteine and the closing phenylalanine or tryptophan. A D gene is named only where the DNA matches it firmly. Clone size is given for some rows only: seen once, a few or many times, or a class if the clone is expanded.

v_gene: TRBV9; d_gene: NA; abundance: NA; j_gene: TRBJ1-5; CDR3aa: CASSVDGRDQPQHF; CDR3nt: TGTGCCAGCAGCGTAGATGGCAGGGATCAGCCCCAGCATTTT
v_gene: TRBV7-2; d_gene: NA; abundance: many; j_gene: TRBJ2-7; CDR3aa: CASSLGSLSGYEQYF; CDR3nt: TGTGCCAGCAGCTTAGGAAGCCTTTCGGGCTACGAGCAGTACTTC
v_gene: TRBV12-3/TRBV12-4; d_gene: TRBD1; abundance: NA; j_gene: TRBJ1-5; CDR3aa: CASSPTGFQPQHF; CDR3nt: TGTGCCAGCAGCCCGACAGGGTTTCAGCCCCAGCATTTT
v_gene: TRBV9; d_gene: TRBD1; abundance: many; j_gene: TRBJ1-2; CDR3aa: CASSVEGQGYGYTF; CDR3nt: TGTGCCAGCAGCGTAGAAGGACAGGGCTATGGCTACACCTTC
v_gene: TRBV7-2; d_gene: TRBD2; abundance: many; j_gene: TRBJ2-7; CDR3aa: CASSFGTRGYEQYF; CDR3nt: TGTGCCAGCAGCTTCGGGACTAGGGGGTACGAGCAGTACTTC
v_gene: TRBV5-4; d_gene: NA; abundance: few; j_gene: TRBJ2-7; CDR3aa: CASSLDGNTAYEQYF; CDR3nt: TGTGCCAGCAGCTTGGATGGAAATACCGCCTACGAGCAGTACTTC
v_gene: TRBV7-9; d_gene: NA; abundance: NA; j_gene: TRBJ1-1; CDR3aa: CASSGEAADTEAFF; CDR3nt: TGTGCCAGCAGCGGGGAGGCAGCAGACACTGAAGCTTTCTTT
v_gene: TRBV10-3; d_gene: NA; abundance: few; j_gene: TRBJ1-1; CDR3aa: CAISDYMTPEAFF; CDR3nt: TGTGCCATCAGTGACTACATGACCCCTGAAGCTTTCTTT
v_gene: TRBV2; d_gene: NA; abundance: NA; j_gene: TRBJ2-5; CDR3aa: CASFEGHQETQYF; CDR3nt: TGTGCCAGCTTCGAGGGGCACCAAGAGACCCAGTACTTC
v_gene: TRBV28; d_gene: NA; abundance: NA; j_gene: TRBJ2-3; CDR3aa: CASSLSGSRTDTQYF; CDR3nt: TGTGCCAGCAGTTTATCTGGCAGCCGCACAGATACGCAGTATTTT
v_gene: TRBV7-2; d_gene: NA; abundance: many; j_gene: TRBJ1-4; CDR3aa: CASSFPRGGTNEKLFF; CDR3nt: TGTGCCAGCAGCTTCCCTCGGGGCGGGACTAATGAAAAACTGTTTTTT
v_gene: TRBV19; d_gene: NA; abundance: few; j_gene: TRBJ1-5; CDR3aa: CASSSYGDSNQPQHF; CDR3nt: TGTGCCAGTAGTTCTTACGGGGATAGCAATCAGCCCCAGCATTTT
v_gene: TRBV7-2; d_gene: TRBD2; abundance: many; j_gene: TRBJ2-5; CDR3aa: CASSSRTSAQETQYF; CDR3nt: TGTGCCAGCAGCTCAAGGACTAGTGCCCAAGAGACCCAGTACTTC
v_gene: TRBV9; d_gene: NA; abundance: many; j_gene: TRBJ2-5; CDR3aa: CASSEEGHQQETQYF; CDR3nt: TGTGCCAGCAGCGAGGAGGGACACCAACAAGAGACCCAGTACTTC
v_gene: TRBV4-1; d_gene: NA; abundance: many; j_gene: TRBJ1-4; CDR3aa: CASSQGGSHATNEKLFF; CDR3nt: TGCGCCAGCAGCCAAGGAGGCAGCCACGCAACTAATGAAAAACTGTTTTTT
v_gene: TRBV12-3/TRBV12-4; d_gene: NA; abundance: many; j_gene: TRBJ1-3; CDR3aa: CASSPGRGSGNTIYF; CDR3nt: TGTGCCAGCAGCCCAGGACGCGGCTCTGGAAACACCATATATTTT
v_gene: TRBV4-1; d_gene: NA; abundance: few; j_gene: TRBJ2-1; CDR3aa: CASSQDGAASRYNEQFF; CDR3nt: TGCGCCAGCAGCCAAGATGGGGCCGCCTCCCGGTACAATGAGCAGTTCTTC
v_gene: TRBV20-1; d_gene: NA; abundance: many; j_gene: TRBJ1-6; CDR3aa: CSADTTYSRTTGFGSPLHF; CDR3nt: TGCAGTGCTGACACCACTTATTCCCGGACCACAGGGTTCGGTTCACCCCTCCACTTT
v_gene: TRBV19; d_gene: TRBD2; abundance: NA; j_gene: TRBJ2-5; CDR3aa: CASSRPLAGHQETQYF; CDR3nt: TGTGCCAGTAGTAGGCCACTAGCGGGACACCAAGAGACCCAGTACTTC
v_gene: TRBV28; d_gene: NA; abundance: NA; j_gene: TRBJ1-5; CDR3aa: CASDGPDYQPQHF; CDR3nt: TGTGCCAGCGACGGCCCAGATTATCAGCCCCAGCATTTT
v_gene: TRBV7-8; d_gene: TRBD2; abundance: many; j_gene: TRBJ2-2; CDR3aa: CASSSTRLANRPAGELFF; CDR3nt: TGTGCCAGCAGCTCCACCCGACTAGCGAATCGACCGGCCGGGGAGCTGTTTTTT
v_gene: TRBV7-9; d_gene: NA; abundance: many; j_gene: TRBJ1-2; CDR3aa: CASSLVRRQVLNYGYTF; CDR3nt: TGTGCCAGCAGCTTAGTCCGGCGTCAGGTGTTAAACTATGGCTACACCTTC
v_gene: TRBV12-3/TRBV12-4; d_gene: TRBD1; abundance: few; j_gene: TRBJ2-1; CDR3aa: CASNEGASYNEQFF; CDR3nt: TGTGCCAGCAACGAGGGGGCGTCTTACAATGAGCAGTTCTTC
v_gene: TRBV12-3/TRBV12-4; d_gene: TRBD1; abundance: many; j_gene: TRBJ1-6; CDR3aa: CASSTQGAVSPLHF; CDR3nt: TGTGCCAGCAGCACACAGGGGGCTGTTTCACCCCTCCACTTT
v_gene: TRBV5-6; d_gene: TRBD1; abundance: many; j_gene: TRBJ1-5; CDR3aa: CASSFYRGIQPQHF; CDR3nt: TGTGCCAGCAGCTTCTACAGGGGGATTCAGCCCCAGCATTTT
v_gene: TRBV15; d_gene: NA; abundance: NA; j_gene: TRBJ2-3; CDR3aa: CATSAALGTRYF; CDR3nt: TGTGCCACCAGCGCAGCTCTTGGGACAAGGTATTTT
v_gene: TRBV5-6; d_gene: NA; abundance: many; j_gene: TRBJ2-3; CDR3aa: CASSLVRGLNTDTQYF; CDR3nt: TGTGCCAGCAGCTTGGTCCGGGGGTTGAACACAGATACGCAGTATTTT
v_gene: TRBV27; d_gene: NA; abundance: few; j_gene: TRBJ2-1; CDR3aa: CASSLASFSEQFF; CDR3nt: TGTGCCAGCAGTTTAGCCTCCTTTTCGGAGCAGTTCTTC
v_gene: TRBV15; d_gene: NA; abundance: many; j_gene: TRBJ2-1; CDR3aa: CATSTQPGLLSINEQFF; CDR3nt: TGTGCCACCAGCACCCAACCGGGACTTCTTAGTATCAATGAGCAGTTCTTC